Each of the 27 T cell receptor beta chains below was sequenced from the same sample in a study of monozygotic twins with inflammatory bowel disease. One entry per CDR3 protein, without DNA, is what TCRdb gives after re-calling the 5' RACE reads. The sample holds 350,000 to 500,000 distinct CDR3 sequences. Sequencing was carried out using blood. The receptors originated from a human donor with ulcerative colitis or Crohn's disease, or a healthy co-twin of an affected twin (not recorded which).

The rearrangement joins TRBV11-2 to TRBJ2-1; as DNA is missing, the TRBD2 call by TCRdb cannot be tested. The CDR3 is made up of 18 amino acids. CDR1 is SGHAT and CDR2 is FQNNGV in the germline V gene. CDR3 protein: CASSPSRLAGVHYNEQFF.

This sequence joins TRBV10-3 and TRBJ1-2. The CDR3 is 12 amino acids. Germline V lookup: CDR1 ENHRY, CDR2 SYGVKD. The CDR3 sequence is CAISGGVYGYTF.

This chain uses TRBV18 with TRBJ1-4. The length of the CDR3 is 16 residues. From germline, CDR1 is KGHSH and CDR2 LQKENI. This CDR3 is CASSPRGLATNEKLFF.

The chain joins TRBV20-1 to TRBJ2-3; TCRdb's D call, TRBD1, is unchecked because there is no DNA. This CDR3 is 15 amino acids long. Germline-derived CDR1 and CDR2 are DFQATT and SNEGSKA (reference sequence). The CDR3 sequence: CSAGPGQGDPDTQYF.

This chain links TRBV18 with TRBJ2-2. The CDR3 covers 15 residues. CDR1 and CDR2 (germline): KGHSH, LQKENI. CDR3 residues: CASSPRHPNTGELFF.

The V call is TRBV4-2, the J call TRBJ2-7; the TCRdb D gene call, TRBD2, has no DNA to confirm it. Germline CDR1 is LGHNA and CDR2 is YNFKEQ. The CDR3 covers 14 residues. This chain's CDR3 is CASRGGPDWNEQYF.

The V call is TRBV11-2, the J call TRBJ1-2. This CDR3 is 14 amino acids long. From germline, CDR1 is SGHAT and CDR2 FQNNGV. CDR3 region: CASRSTHDGYGYTF.

The chain combines TRBV2 with TRBJ2-7; there is no DNA to check the TCRdb D call of TRBD2. The germline V gene has CDR1 SNHLY and CDR2 FYNNEI. This CDR3 has 14 amino acids. CDR3 sequence reads: CASGRGLSSYEQYF.

The CDR3 sequence: CASSSNRELRNTEAFF. This rearrangement joins TRBV5-1 to TRBJ1-1; the D call of TRBD1 rests on TCRdb alone, since no DNA is present to check it. Germline V gene lookup returns CDR1 SGHRS and CDR2 YFSETQ. This CDR3 region has 16 residues.

J is TRBJ2-4 and V is TRBV7-9; the D gene TCRdb calls, TRBD2, cannot be checked with no DNA. This CDR3 spans 16 amino acids. Germline lookup yields CDR1 SEHNR and CDR2 FQNEAQ (reference sequence). The CDR3 sequence is CASSLSGGTAKNIQYF.

J is TRBJ2-3 and V is TRBV7-2; TCRdb calls TRBD1, which cannot be checked without DNA. Germline V CDR1 and CDR2: SGHTA, FQGNSA. The CDR3 has 14 amino acids. This CDR3 is CASSLGTATDTQYF. Supplemented by reference TRBV7-2 and TRBJ2-3, the full variable domain reads GAGVSQSPSNKVTEKGKDVELRCDPISGHTALYWYRQSLGQGLEFLIYFQGNSAPDKSGLPSDRFSAERTGGSVSTLTIQRTQQEDSAVYLCASSLGTATDTQYFGPGTRLTVL.

The chain combines TRBV25-1 with TRBJ2-1. The V gene's germline CDR1 is MGHDK and CDR2 SYGVNS. CDR3 length: 14 residues. The CDR3 spells CASSYGTTYNEQFF.

The CDR3 loop is CASSQSGWEQFF. This chain joins TRBV3-1 and TRBJ2-1. The CDR3 spans 12 residues. The V gene's germline CDR1 is LGHDT and CDR2 YNNKEL (reference sequence).

The rearrangement joins TRBV12-3 or TRBV12-4 to TRBJ1-5; TCRdb picks TRBD1, but there is no DNA to check that call. This CDR3 region has 13 residues. The CDR3 is CASSQGQGQPQHF.

The chain couples TRBV7-9 to TRBJ1-2. CDR3 length: 12 amino acids. Germline CDR1 is SEHNR and CDR2 is FQNEAQ (reference sequence). CDR3 region: CASSQDFYGYTF.

V usage is TRBV5-6 and J usage is TRBJ1-5; TCRdb reports TRBD1, a call that lacks DNA to check it against. This CDR3 is built from 15 residues. CDR1 SGHDT and CDR2 YYEEEE come from the germline V gene. CDR3 loop: CASTQRGALYQPQHF.

The chain uses TRBV5-4 and TRBJ2-2; checking the TCRdb D call of TRBD1 is not possible without DNA. Germline-derived CDR1 and CDR2 are SGHNT and YYREEE (reference sequence). This CDR3 has 15 residues. CDR3 in amino acids: CASSFTGGETGELFF.

J is TRBJ1-3 and V is TRBV2; with no DNA, the TCRdb D assignment of TRBD1 cannot be verified. The CDR3 loop spans 15 amino acids. CDR1 and CDR2 (germline): SNHLY, FYNNEI. The CDR3 loop reads CASSDNRLAGNTIYF.

The genes are TRBV20-1 and TRBJ1-6; no DNA is available, so the TRBD1 call from TCRdb remains unchecked. The CDR3 is 13 amino acids. Germline values: CDR1 DFQATT, CDR2 SNEGSKA (reference sequence). The CDR3 sequence: CSAGPPGASPLHF.

J is TRBJ1-1 and V is TRBV3-1. The germline gives CDR1 LGHDT, CDR2 YNNKEL (reference sequence). The CDR3 sequence is 14 residues long. CDR3 sequence reads: CASSSSVMNTEAFF.

This sequence joins TRBV4-3 and TRBJ1-1; TCRdb returns TRBD1, unconfirmable since there is no DNA. Germline V gene data show CDR1 as LGHNA and CDR2 as YSLEER. The CDR3 totals 15 residues. The CDR3 reads CASSQDPGQNTEAFF.

V is TRBV20-1 and J is TRBJ2-7; the D call from TCRdb, TRBD2, cannot be confirmed without DNA. CDR1 is DFQATT and CDR2 is SNEGSKA in the germline V gene (reference sequence). This CDR3 region has 13 residues. This CDR3 is CSASTGGGYEQYF.

The J gene is TRBJ2-3, the V gene TRBV7-3; there is no DNA to check the TCRdb D call of TRBD2. Germline V CDR1 and CDR2: SGHTA, FQGTGA. The CDR3 has 16 amino acids. This CDR3 is CASSLTVGGGTDTQYF.

The chain carries TRBV30 and TRBJ1-2; TCRdb selects TRBD1, and the lack of DNA leaves this call unchecked. CDR3 size: 16 residues. Germline V gene sequence: CDR1 GTSNPN, CDR2 SVGIG (reference sequence). This CDR3 reads CAWSFVWTLPGRGYTF.

The V and J genes are TRBV6-1 and TRBJ2-3; TCRdb's D gene call, TRBD2, goes unchecked for lack of DNA. The CDR3 runs to 16 residues. Looked up from germline, CDR1 is MNHNS and CDR2 is SASEGT. This CDR3 is CASSRGLAGFTDTQYF.

V usage is TRBV19 and J usage is TRBJ2-1; the TCRdb call, TRBD1, lacks DNA for checking. The CDR3 has 16 amino acids. Germline assignment: CDR1 LNHDA and CDR2 SQIVND (reference sequence). CDR3 region: CASSSLTGTALGEQFF. The full variable domain, rest sourced from reference TRBV19 and TRBJ2-1, is DGGITQSPKYLFRKEGQNVTLSCEQNLNHDAMYWYRQDPGQGLRLIYYSQIVNDFQKGDIAEGYSVSREKKESFPLTVTSAQKNPTAFYLCASSSLTGTALGEQFFGPGTRLTVL.

This chain joins TRBV24-1 and TRBJ2-5; TCRdb selects TRBD1, and the lack of DNA leaves this call unchecked. This CDR3 has 14 residues. Looked up from germline, CDR1 is KGHDR and CDR2 is SFDVKD. The chain's CDR3 is CAPRLGVHQETQYF.